The T cell receptor (beta chain) described here comes from a study of blood T cell repertoires in COVID-19. Study-wide background: The United States, Italy and Spain provided the acute and convalescent COVID-19 samples. Sample material is recorded as cDNA or gDNA derived from T cells, B-cell-depleted T cells, or PBMCs.

In the authors' methods: Estimates of nucleated cell counts were drawn from the amplification of reference gene primers. Profiling relied on immunoSEQ multiplex PCR, and the TCRdb table lists in-frame clones only, not all of them. Clonal size and the V and J genes are those of that table, whereas D and trimming came from the DNA. The top ten hold less than 30% of the sample, which has 150,000 to 200,000 clones, about 80% seen once. The TCR was taken from a woman aged 70-85 years with acute or convalescent COVID-19. Input material: peripheral blood.

CDR3 in DNA: TGTGCCAGCAGGCGGGACAGCAACACCGGGGAGCTGTTTTTT. Amino acids: CASRRDSNTGELFF. The chain is built from TRBV13 and TRBJ2-2; a possible D gene is TRBD1 (7 bases). The CDR3 consists of 14 residues. The V gene lost 6 bases and the J gene lost 2 bases, with 10 bases spanning the gap. Germline assignment: CDR1 PRHDT and CDR2 FYEKMQ (reference sequence).